This TCR beta chain was recovered during a study of blood T cell repertoires in COVID-19. Using immunoSEQ multiplex PCR, the repertoire was profiled, and TCRdb retains in-frame clones only, with some absent. The repertoire consists of approximately 290,000 clones, with about four fifths occurring once and the leading ten covering around 14%. Germline CDR1 and CDR2: SGHVS and FQNEAQ. V was shortened by 2 bases and J by 3 bases, with 8 bases between the two germline ends. There are 13 residues in the CDR3. Sequenced sample: peripheral blood. The receptor's source is a person between 70 and 80 years old with COVID-19, enrolled during active disease. The chain carries TRBV7-8 and TRBJ2-7, with D perhaps matching TRBD1 (6 bases). This CDR3 is CASSLLDSYEQYF. The CDR3 coding sequence is TGTGCCAGCAGCTTACTGGACAGCTACGAGCAGTACTTC. The variable domain in full, with the rest retrieved from reference TRBV7-8 and TRBJ2-7, is GAGVSQSPRYKVAKRGQDVALRCDPISGHVSLFWYQQALGQGPEFLTYFQNEAQLDKSGLPSDRFFAERPEGSVSTLKIQRTQQEDSAVYLCASSLLDSYEQYFGPGTRLTVT.